This T cell receptor beta chain was captured by sequencing in a study of cytomegalovirus exposure and HLA in healthy donors. Overall study results and limits: A reported reduction in N-insertions relative to the roughly 610-donor mean was seen in an Asian-associated ancestry cluster in a later analysis. A later analysis linked 15,000 to 20,000 TCR beta sequences to HLA alleles at 0.05 false discovery rate. A further, later analysis showed that HLA-associated TCR beta chains (compared with equally common others) were more clonally expanded. As was reported, the HLA-A and HLA-B alleles of most subjects were accurately predicted from TCR beta sequences.

With 60 Vbeta and 13 Jbeta primers, the PCR was carried out. Sequencing was performed with immunoSEQ multiplex PCR; in TCRdb, only in-frame clones are kept and a portion is missing. The sample totals under 200,000 clones; its top ten clones hold around 6%. The CDR3 length is 14 residues. The junction had 8 bases not matched to a gene; V was cut back by 6 bases and J by 4 bases. Looked up from germline, CDR1 is MDHEN and CDR2 is SYDVKM. Regarding this clone: Antigen unknown.

This TCR came from a man aged 25 to 40 in good health and CMV-seronegative. This chain joins TRBV28 and TRBJ1-2; 7 nucleotides match TRBD1. The sample consisted of PBMCs. Written as DNA, the CDR3 is TGTGCCAGCAGAAGAAGGGACAGCTTCTATGGCTACACCTTC. Protein: CASRRRDSFYGYTF.